These 26 T cell receptor beta chains came from one sample sequenced in a study of T cells in Graves' hyperthyroidism and ophthalmopathy. Amplification yielded TCR beta CDR3 regions, with RNA transcripts as the source. HTBI primers were the set used in a first-round RT-PCR of the TCR CDR3. MiXCR was run by TCRdb on the multiplex PCR reads, yielding one entry per CDR3 protein. The sample records some 140,000 distinct CDR3 sequences, roughly a fifth being singletons. The sequencing sample was made of blood. These receptors originate from a woman aged 45-59 years with Graves' hyperthyroidism that later progressed to Graves' ophthalmopathy.

This clonotype was recorded many times. The chain couples TRBV5-1 to TRBJ2-7; 11 bases agree with TRBD2. J was trimmed by 3 bases and V by 3 bases; bases with no gene match: 11. The CDR3 runs 17 residues. The germline V gene has CDR1 SGHRS and CDR2 YFSETQ. The CDR3 loop reads CASSSGLAALGHYEQYF. Here the CDR3 DNA reads TGCGCCAGCAGCTCGGGACTAGCGGCCCTGGGACACTACGAGCAGTACTTC.

This rearrangement joins TRBV14 to TRBJ1-1; D is unresolved. CDR1 and CDR2 from the germline V gene are SGHDN and FVKESK. CDR3 length: 13 residues. Deletions cut 0 bases from V and 10 bases from J, with 12 bases between. CDR3 DNA sequence: TGTGCCAGCAGCCAAGATGGGTTTGCTGCAGCTTTCTTT. Encoded protein: CASSQDGFAAAFF. Full variable domain (outside the CDR3, taken from reference TRBV14 and TRBJ1-1): EAGVTQFPSHSVIEKGQTVTLRCDPISGHDNLYWYRRVMGKEIKFLLHFVKESKQDESGMPNNRFLAERTGGTYSTLKVQPAELEDSGVYFCASSQDGFAAAFFGQGTRLTVV.

This chain joins TRBV6-1 and TRBJ2-1; 11 bases fit TRBD1. V lost 7 bases and J lost 4; bases outside the gene matches: 6. CDR1 MNHNS and CDR2 SASEGT come from the germline V gene. There are 15 residues in the CDR3. The CDR3 sequence: CASNLDRGPYNEQFF. In DNA form, the CDR3 reads TGTGCCAGCAATCTGGACAGGGGGCCTTACAATGAGCAGTTCTTC.

In the case of this clonotype: Since a much larger clone is just one base distant, this may be a read error. This sequence joins TRBV2 and TRBJ1-1; tentatively, D is TRBD1 (6 bases). Germline V gene data show CDR1 as SNHLY and CDR2 as FYNNEI. The CDR3 length is 14 residues. The DNA of the CDR3 is TGTGCCAGCAGTGTCAGGACAGCGAACACTGAAGCTTCCTTT. Protein product: CASSVRTANTEASF.

The chain has TRBV3-1 and TRBJ1-2, with D unclear. The V gene lost 7 bases and the J gene lost 8 bases, with 17 bases spanning the gap. The germline gives CDR1 LGHDT, CDR2 YNNKEL (reference sequence). This CDR3 contains 13 residues. The CDR3 region is CASTLGRSGGYTF. In DNA form, the CDR3 reads TGTGCCAGCACCCTCGGCAGGTCCGGCGGCTACACCTTC.

This chain connects TRBV28 to TRBJ2-5, with 8 bases aligning to TRBD1. V was clipped by 3 bases and J by 4 bases; unmatched bases: 7. CDR1 and CDR2 from the germline V gene are MDHEN and SYDVKM. The CDR3 is 15 residues long. CDR3 residues: CASSFARGLVETQYF. CDR3 nucleotide sequence: TGTGCCAGCAGTTTCGCCAGGGGGCTGGTAGAGACCCAGTACTTC.

The chain has TRBV11-3 and TRBJ2-1; maybe TRBD1 (6 bases). V gave up 7 bases and J gave up 6 bases, with 22 bases separating them. The CDR3 sequence is 16 residues long. Looked up from germline, CDR1 is SGHNT and CDR2 is YENEEA. The CDR3: CASTLRGGRWGNEQFF. The CDR3 DNA is TGTGCCAGCACCCTGAGAGGGGGACGGTGGGGCAATGAGCAGTTCTTC.

This clonotype was detected ten times or more. This rearrangement joins TRBV12-3 or TRBV12-4 to TRBJ1-2, with D possibly matching TRBD1 (5 bases). CDR3 size: 15 residues. V shed 4 bases and J shed 4 bases, with 16 bases lying between them. CDR3 in amino acids: CASSSRATGVYGYTF. CDR3 nucleotides: TGTGCCAGCAGTTCACGAGCCACAGGTGTCTATGGCTACACCTTC.

This chain uses TRBV28 with TRBJ1-5, with D tentatively TRBD1 (6 bases). Germline CDR1 MDHEN, CDR2 SYDVKM. The length of the CDR3 is 16 residues. The ends were cut back, 3 bases at V and 1 base at J, with 13 bases in the middle. CDR3 bases: TGTGCCAGCAGTTTCCAAGGGGGTGGAAGCAATCAGCCCCAGCATTTT. Amino acids: CASSFQGGGSNQPQHF.

This clonotype has ten or more counts. V usage is TRBV7-2 and J usage is TRBJ2-7; 11 nucleotides agree with TRBD2. CDR1 is SGHTA, CDR2 FQGNSA, per germline. The CDR3 runs 17 residues. The V segment lost 1 base and the J segment 2 bases; nucleotides outside the gene matches: 7. The CDR3 DNA follows: TGTGCCAGCAGCTTAGGGCCTAGCGGGAGGAATACCTACGAGCAGTACTTC. Amino acids: CASSLGPSGRNTYEQYF.

This clonotype appeared a few times. This rearrangement joins TRBV28 to TRBJ2-3; 7 bases are a match to TRBD2. The V gene's germline CDR1 is MDHEN and CDR2 SYDVKM. The V and J ends lost 3 bases and 6 bases, in that order; junction bases with no gene match: 6. The CDR3 is made up of 14 amino acids. The CDR3 spells CASSLGGAADTQYF. CDR3 bases: TGTGCCAGCAGTTTGGGAGGGGCTGCTGATACGCAGTATTTT.

This clonotype was recorded many times. The chain combines TRBV20-1 with TRBJ2-3; 11 bases are a match to TRBD2. V was clipped by 4 bases and J by 4 bases; unmatched bases: 7. The CDR3 length is 15 residues. Germline V CDR1 and CDR2: DFQATT, SNEGSKA (reference sequence). CDR3 nucleotide sequence: TGCAGTGCTACCCTGACTAGCGGGACATCAGATACGCAGTATTTT. Translation: CSATLTSGTSDTQYF.

This clonotype has at least ten counts. The chain employs TRBV20-1 and TRBJ1-2; TRBD1 agrees at 10 bases. V shed 4 bases and J 5 bases; nucleotides not matched to a gene: 7. The CDR3 contains 14 residues. Germline CDR1 reads DFQATT; CDR2 reads SNEGSKA (reference sequence). The CDR3 sequence: CSAMPRGQGYGYTF. The CDR3 coding sequence is TGCAGTGCTATGCCGCGGGGACAGGGGTATGGCTACACCTTC.

This rearrangement joins TRBV7-2 to TRBJ2-4; either TRBD1 or TRBD2 may fit D (5 bases each). CDR3 length equals 19 residues. CDR1 and CDR2 (germline): SGHTA, FQGNSA. The germline V and J ends were trimmed by 3 bases and 3 bases, with 24 bases remaining between them. The CDR3 spells CASSLSSRSFGTVKNIQYF. The CDR3 region has the DNA TGTGCCAGCAGCTTGTCTTCTAGGTCGTTTGGGACGGTCAAAAACATTCAGTACTTC. Drawing the rest from reference TRBV7-2 and TRBJ2-4, the complete variable domain is GAGVSQSPSNKVTEKGKDVELRCDPISGHTALYWYRQSLGQGLEFLIYFQGNSAPDKSGLPSDRFSAERTGGSVSTLTIQRTQQEDSAVYLCASSLSSRSFGTVKNIQYFGAGTRLSVL.

This clonotype has a count of ten or more. This CDR3 reads CASSTNSYNEQFF. CDR3 DNA sequence: TGTGCCAGCAGCACGAACAGCTACAATGAGCAGTTCTTC. The rearrangement uses TRBV7-9 and TRBJ2-1; D unresolved. The V end lost 5 bases, the J end lost 3 bases, and 8 bases lay between the germline ends. The CDR3 is 13 residues long. CDR1 SEHNR and CDR2 FQNEAQ come from the germline V gene (reference sequence).

This clonotype came up many times. The CDR3 coding sequence is TGTGCCTGTTCCTGGACAGGGCCCGAGCAGTACTTC. Its protein is CACSWTGPEQYF. This chain links TRBV30 with TRBJ2-7; TRBD1 matches at 8 bases. Germline trimming cut 6 bases from V and 6 bases from J; bases unmatched to any gene: 7. The CDR3 runs 12 residues. The germline V gene has CDR1 GTSNPN and CDR2 SVGIG (reference sequence).

This clonotype was observed at least ten times. J is TRBJ2-4 and V is TRBV30; tentatively, D is TRBD1 (6 bases). Germline CDR1 reads GTSNPN; CDR2 reads SVGIG (reference sequence). Trimming took 5 bases from V and 0 from J, leaving 11 bases between them. This CDR3 has 14 residues. CDR3 amino acids: CAWGVDRAKNIQYF. The CDR3 DNA sequence: TGTGCCTGGGGAGTGGACAGAGCCAAAAACATTCAGTACTTC.

Only a few counts were recorded for this clonotype. This chain links TRBV7-3 with TRBJ2-1; unclear D gene. The CDR3 is 13 residues long. V dropped 1 base and J dropped 9 bases, with 10 bases sitting between them. Germline CDR1 is SGHTA and CDR2 is FQGTGA. CDR3 residues: CASSLSSFGEQFF. The CDR3 DNA reads TGTGCCAGCAGCTTAAGTAGCTTTGGTGAGCAGTTCTTC.

There are many counts of this clonotype. The chain has TRBV15 and TRBJ2-7; tentative D call: TRBD2 (6 bases). This CDR3 has 13 amino acids. CDR1 and CDR2 (germline): LNHNV, YYDKDF (reference sequence). Between the trimmed V and J ends, which lost 0 bases and 6 bases, there was a span of 9 bases. CDR3: CATSRDRRGEQYF. CDR3 nucleotides: TGTGCCACCAGCAGAGATCGGAGGGGCGAGCAGTACTTC. The variable domain in full, completed from reference TRBV15 and TRBJ2-7, reads DAMVIQNPRYQVTQFGKPVTLSCSQTLNHNVMYWYQQKSSQAPKLLFHYYDKDFNNEADTPDNFQSRRPNTSFCFLDIRSPGLGDTAMYLCATSRDRRGEQYFGPGTRLTVT.

This clonotype has a handful of counts. This chain uses TRBV27 with TRBJ2-7; D ambiguous. The CDR3 runs 13 residues. In germline, CDR1 is MNHEY, CDR2 SMNVEV (reference sequence). The V and J ends lost 4 bases and 7 bases respectively, with 14 bases between them. This CDR3 reads CASSSTIGREQYF. CDR3 DNA sequence: TGTGCCAGCAGTTCCACAATCGGACGGGAGCAGTACTTC.

This chain joins TRBV2 and TRBJ1-2; 8 bases line up with TRBD1. Germline assignment: CDR1 SNHLY and CDR2 FYNNEI. The CDR3 covers 17 residues. After removal of 8 bases from V and 0 bases from J, the junction contained 14 bases not matched to a gene. This CDR3 reads CASQIPGQASSNYGYTF. The CDR3 DNA reads TGTGCCAGCCAAATTCCGGGACAGGCCTCATCTAACTATGGCTACACCTTC.

The V and J genes are TRBV11-3 and TRBJ1-6; D unclear. The CDR3 extends over 13 amino acids. Between the trimmed V and J ends, which lost 1 base and 7 bases, there was a span of 5 bases. The germline gives CDR1 SGHNT, CDR2 YENEEA. CDR3 DNA sequence: TGTGCCAGCAGCTTAGTACGGAATTCACCCCTCCACTTT. It encodes CASSLVRNSPLHF. The full variable domain, with the rest looked up from reference TRBV11-3 and TRBJ1-6, is EAGVVQSPRYKIIEKKQPVAFWCNPISGHNTLYWYLQNLGQGPELLIRYENEEAVDDSQLPKDRFSAERLKGVDSTLKIQPAELGDSAVYLCASSLVRNSPLHFGNGTRLTVT.

This clonotype occurred many times. This sequence joins TRBV18 and TRBJ2-7, with TRBD1 matching over 8 bases. The CDR3 contains 14 residues. V trimming: 3 bases; J trimming: 0 bases; junction bases outside the gene matches: 1. CDR1 and CDR2 from the germline V gene are KGHSH and LQKENI. For the CDR3, the DNA is TGTGCCAGCTCACCTACAGGGGGCTCCTACGAGCAGTACTTC. It is translated as CASSPTGGSYEQYF.

The CDR3 loop reads CATSRKTGASSYEQYF. The CDR3 DNA reads TGTGCCACCAGCAGAAAAACAGGGGCGAGCTCCTACGAGCAGTACTTC. The chain recombines TRBV15 with TRBJ2-7; 7 bases are a match to TRBD1. From germline, CDR1 is LNHNV and CDR2 YYDKDF (reference sequence). J gave up 0 bases and V 2 bases, and 7 bases lay outside the gene matches. The CDR3 is 16 residues long.

Many counts were recorded for this clonotype. The chain combines TRBV2 with TRBJ1-1; D remains ambiguous. This CDR3 comprises 12 residues. Per the germline V gene, CDR1 is SNHLY and CDR2 is FYNNEI. Trimming pared 2 bases from V and 1 base from J, leaving 2 bases between. CDR3 residues: CASSERNTEAFF. DNA of the CDR3: TGTGCCAGCAGTGAACGGAACACTGAAGCTTTCTTT.

This clonotype was seen repeatedly, ten times or more. The genes are TRBV6-1 and TRBJ2-7; tentatively, D is TRBD2 (6 bases). The V end was cut by 4 bases, the J end by 6 bases, with 22 bases between. There are 16 residues in the CDR3. Germline V gene sequence: CDR1 MNHNS, CDR2 SASEGT. Written as DNA, the CDR3 is TGTGCCAGCAGTGGGCAACCGGGACTTTTCACGATCGAGCAGTACTTC. It codes for CASSGQPGLFTIEQYF.